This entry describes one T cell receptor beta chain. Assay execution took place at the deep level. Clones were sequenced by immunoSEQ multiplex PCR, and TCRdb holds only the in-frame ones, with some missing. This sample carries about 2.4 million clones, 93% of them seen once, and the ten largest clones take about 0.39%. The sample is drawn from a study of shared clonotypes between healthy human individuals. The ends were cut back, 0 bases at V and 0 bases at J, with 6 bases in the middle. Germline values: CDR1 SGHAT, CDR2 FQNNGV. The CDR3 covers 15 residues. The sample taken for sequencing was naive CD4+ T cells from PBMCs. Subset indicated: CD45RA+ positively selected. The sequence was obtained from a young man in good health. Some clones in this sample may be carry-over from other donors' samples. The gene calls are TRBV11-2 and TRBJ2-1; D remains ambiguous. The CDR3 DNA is TGTGCCAGCAGCTTAGACACCTCCTCCTACAATGAGCAGTTCTTC. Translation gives CASSLDTSSYNEQFF. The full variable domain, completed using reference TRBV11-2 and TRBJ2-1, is EAGVAQSPRYKIIEKRQSVAFWCNPISGHATLYWYQQILGQGPKLLIQFQNNGVVDDSQLPKDRFSAERLKGVDSTLKIQPAKLEDSAVYLCASSLDTSSYNEQFFGPGTRLTVL.